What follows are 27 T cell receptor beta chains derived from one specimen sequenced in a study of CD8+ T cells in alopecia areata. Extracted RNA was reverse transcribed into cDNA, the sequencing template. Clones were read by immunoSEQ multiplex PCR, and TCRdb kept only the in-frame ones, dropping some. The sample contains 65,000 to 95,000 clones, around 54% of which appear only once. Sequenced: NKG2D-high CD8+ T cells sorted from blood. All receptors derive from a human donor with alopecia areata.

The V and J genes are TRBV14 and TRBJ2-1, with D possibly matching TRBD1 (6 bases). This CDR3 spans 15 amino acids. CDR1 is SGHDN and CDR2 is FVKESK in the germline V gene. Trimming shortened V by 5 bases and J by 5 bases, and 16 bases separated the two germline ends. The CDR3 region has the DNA TGTGCCAGCAGCTTCTTCTCGACAGGAAACAATGAGCAGTTCTTC. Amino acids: CASSFFSTGNNEQFF.

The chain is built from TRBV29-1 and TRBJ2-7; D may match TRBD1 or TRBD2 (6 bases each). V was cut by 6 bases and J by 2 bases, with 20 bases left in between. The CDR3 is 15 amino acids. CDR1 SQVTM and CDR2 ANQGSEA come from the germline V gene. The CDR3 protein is CSVIRGASATYEQYF. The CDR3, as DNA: TGCAGCGTCATCAGGGGAGCTAGCGCGACCTACGAGCAGTACTTC.

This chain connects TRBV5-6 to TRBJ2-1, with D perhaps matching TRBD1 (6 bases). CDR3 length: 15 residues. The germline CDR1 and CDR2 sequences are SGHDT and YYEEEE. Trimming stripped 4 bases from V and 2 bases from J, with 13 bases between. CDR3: CASSPSQGPYNEQFF. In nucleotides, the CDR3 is TGTGCCAGCAGCCCCTCACAGGGACCCTACAATGAGCAGTTCTTC.

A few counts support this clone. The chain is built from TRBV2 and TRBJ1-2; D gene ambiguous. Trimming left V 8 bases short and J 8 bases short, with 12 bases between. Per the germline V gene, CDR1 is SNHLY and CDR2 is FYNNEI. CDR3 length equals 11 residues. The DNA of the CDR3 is TGTGCCAGCCCCCTGGCGAACGGCTACACCTTC. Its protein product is CASPLANGYTF. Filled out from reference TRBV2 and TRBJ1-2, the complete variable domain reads EPEVTQTPSHQVTQMGQEVILRCVPISNHLYFYWYRQILGQKVEFLVSFYNNEISEKSEIFDDQFSVERPDGSNFTLKIRSTKLEDSAMYFCASPLANGYTFGSGTRLTVV.

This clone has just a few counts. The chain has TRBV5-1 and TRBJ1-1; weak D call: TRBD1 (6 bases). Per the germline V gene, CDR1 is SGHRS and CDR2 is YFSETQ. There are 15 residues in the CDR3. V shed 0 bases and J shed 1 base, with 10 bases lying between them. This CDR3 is CASSLEQGSNTEAFF. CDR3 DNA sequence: TGCGCCAGCAGCTTGGAGCAGGGGTCGAACACTGAAGCTTTCTTT.

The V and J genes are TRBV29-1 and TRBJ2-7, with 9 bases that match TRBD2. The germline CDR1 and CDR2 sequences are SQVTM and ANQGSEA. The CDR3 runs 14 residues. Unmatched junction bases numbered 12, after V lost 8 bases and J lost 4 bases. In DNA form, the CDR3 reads TGCAGCCGTCATAGCGGGAGCAGTGGATACGAGCAGTACTTC. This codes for CSRHSGSSGYEQYF.

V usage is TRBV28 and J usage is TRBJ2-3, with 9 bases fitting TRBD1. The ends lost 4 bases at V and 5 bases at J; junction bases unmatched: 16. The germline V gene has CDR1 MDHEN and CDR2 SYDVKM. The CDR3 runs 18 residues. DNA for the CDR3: TGTGCCAGCAGTTCGTCTCGATCACAGGGGGCGCGGGTAGATACGCAGTATTTT. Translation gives CASSSSRSQGARVDTQYF.

This CDR3 is CASQRSGTLNTGELFF. DNA of the CDR3: TGTGCCAGCCAACGTTCCGGGACTCTGAACACCGGGGAGCTGTTTTTT. The chain has TRBV2 and TRBJ2-2; TRBD2 is a possible D gene (6 bases). CDR1 and CDR2 from the germline V gene are SNHLY and FYNNEI. CDR3 length: 16 amino acids. Trimming cost V 8 bases and J 1 base, with 17 bases left between them. Based on the CDR3 plus reference TRBV2 and TRBJ2-2, the full variable domain is EPEVTQTPSHQVTQMGQEVILRCVPISNHLYFYWYRQILGQKVEFLVSFYNNEISEKSEIFDDQFSVERPDGSNFTLKIRSTKLEDSAMYFCASQRSGTLNTGELFFGEGSRLTVL.

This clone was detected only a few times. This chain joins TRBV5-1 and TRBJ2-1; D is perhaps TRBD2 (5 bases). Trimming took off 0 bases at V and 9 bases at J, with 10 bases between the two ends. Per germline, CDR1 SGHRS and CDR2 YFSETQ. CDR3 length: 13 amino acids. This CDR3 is CASSLATGSEQFF. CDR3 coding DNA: TGCGCCAGCAGCTTGGCCACGGGGAGTGAGCAGTTCTTC. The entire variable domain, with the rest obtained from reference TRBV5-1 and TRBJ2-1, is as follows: KAGVTQTPRYLIKTRGQQVTLSCSPISGHRSVSWYQQTPGQGLQFLFEYFSETQRNKGNFPGRFSGRQFSNSRSEMNVSTLELGDSALYLCASSLATGSEQFFGPGTRLTVL.

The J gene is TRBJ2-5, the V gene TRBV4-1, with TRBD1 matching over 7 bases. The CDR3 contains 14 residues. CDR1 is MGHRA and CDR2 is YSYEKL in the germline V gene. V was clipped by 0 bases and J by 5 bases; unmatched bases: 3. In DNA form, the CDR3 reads TGCGCCAGCAGCCAAGAAGGCAGGGGGGAGACCCAGTACTTC. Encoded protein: CASSQEGRGETQYF.

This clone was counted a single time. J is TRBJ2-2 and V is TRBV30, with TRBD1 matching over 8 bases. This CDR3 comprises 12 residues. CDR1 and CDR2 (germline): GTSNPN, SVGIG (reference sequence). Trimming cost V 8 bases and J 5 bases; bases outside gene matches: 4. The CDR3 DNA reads TGTGCCGGATGGACAGGGACCGGGGAGCTGTTTTTT. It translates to CAGWTGTGELFF.

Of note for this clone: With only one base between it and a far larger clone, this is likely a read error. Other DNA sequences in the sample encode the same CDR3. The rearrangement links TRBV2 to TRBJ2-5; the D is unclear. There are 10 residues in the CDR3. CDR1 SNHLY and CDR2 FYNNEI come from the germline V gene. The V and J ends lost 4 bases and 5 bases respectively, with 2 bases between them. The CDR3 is CASSGETQYF. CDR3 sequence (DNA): TGTGCCAGCAGTGGGGAGACCCAGTACTTC.

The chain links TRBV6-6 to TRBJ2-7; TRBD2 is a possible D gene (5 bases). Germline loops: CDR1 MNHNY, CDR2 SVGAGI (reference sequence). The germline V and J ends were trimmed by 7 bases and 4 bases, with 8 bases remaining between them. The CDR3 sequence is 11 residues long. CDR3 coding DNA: TGTGCCAGCATGAGCGGTTACGAGCAGTACTTC. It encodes CASMSGYEQYF.

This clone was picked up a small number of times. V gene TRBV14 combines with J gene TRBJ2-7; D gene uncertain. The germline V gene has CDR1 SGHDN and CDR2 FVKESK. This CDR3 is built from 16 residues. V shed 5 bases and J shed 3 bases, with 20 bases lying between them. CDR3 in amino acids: CASSEANSFAIYEQYF. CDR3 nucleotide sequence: TGTGCCAGCAGCGAGGCGAACTCGTTTGCCATCTACGAGCAGTACTTC.

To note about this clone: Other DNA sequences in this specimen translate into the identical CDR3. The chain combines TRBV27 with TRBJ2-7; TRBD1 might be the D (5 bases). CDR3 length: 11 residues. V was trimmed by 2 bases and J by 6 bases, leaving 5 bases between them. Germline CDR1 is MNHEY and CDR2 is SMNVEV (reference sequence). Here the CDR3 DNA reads TGTGCCAGCAGTTTAGGGGCCGAGCAGTACTTC. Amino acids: CASSLGAEQYF.

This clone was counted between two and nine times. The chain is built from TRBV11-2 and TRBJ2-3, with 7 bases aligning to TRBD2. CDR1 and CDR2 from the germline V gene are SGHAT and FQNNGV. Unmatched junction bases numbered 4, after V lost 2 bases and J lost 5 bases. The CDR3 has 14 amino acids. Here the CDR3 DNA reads TGTGCCAGCAGCTTAACCAGCGGGGAAGATACGCAGTATTTT. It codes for CASSLTSGEDTQYF.

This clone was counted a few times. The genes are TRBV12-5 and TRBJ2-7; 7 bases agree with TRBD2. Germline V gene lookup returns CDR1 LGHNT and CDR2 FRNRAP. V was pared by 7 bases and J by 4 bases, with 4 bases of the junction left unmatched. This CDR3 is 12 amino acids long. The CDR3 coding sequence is TGTGCTAGTGCTCGGGAGGCGTACGAGCAGTACTTC. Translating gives CASAREAYEQYF.

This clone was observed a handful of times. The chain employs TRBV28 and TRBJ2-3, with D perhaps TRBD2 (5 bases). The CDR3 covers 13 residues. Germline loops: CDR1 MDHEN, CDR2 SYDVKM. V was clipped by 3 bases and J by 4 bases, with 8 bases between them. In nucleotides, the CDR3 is TGTGCCAGCAGTTTGCTGGAGGCAGATACGCAGTATTTT. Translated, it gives CASSLLEADTQYF.

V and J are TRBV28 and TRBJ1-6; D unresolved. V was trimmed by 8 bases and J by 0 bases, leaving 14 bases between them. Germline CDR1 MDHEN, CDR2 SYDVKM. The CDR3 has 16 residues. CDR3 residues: CASGYSRSSYNSPLHF. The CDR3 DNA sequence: TGTGCCAGCGGTTATTCGAGGAGCTCCTATAATTCACCCCTCCACTTT.

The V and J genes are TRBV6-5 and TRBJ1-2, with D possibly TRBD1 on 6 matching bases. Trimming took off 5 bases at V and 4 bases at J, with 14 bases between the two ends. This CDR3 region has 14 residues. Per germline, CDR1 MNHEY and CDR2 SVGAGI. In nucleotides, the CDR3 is TGTGCCAGCAGTCTACAGGGTAATCGCTATGGCTACACCTTC. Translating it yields CASSLQGNRYGYTF.

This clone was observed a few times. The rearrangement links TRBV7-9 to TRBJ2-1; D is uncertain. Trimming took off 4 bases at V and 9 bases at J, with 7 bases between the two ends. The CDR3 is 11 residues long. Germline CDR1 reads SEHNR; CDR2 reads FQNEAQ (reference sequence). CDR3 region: CASSSLGEQFF. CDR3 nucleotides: TGTGCCAGCAGCTCTTTAGGTGAGCAGTTCTTC.

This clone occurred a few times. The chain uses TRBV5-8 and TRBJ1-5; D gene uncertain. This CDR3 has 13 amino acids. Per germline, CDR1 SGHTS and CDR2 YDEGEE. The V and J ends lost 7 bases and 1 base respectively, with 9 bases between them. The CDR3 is CASAVWSNQPQHF. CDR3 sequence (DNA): TGTGCCAGCGCGGTCTGGAGCAATCAGCCCCAGCATTTT. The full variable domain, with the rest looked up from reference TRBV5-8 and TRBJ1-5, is EAGVTQSPTHLIKTRGQQATLRCSPISGHTSVYWYQQALGLGLQFLLWYDEGEERNRGNFPPRFSGRQFPNYSSELNVNALELEDSALYLCASAVWSNQPQHFGDGTRLSIL.

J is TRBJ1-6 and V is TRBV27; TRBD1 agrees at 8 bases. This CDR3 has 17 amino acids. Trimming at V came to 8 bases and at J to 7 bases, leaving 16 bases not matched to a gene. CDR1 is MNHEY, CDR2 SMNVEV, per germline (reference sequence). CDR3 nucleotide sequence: TGTGCCAGCGCCTCGGACAGGGAGGTCTTCTACAATTCACCCCTCCACTTT. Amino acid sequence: CASASDREVFYNSPLHF.

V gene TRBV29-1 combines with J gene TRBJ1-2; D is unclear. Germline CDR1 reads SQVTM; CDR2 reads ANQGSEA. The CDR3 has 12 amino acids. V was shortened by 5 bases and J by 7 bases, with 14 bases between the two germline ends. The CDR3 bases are TGCAGCGTTATTGTTGGGGTCCGTGGCTACACCTTC. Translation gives CSVIVGVRGYTF.

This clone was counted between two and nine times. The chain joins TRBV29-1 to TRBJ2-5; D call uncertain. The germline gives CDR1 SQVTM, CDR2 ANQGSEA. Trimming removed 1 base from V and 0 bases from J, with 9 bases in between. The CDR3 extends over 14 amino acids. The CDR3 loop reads CSVEGLRNQETQYF. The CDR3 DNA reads TGCAGCGTTGAAGGACTGCGCAACCAAGAGACCCAGTACTTC.

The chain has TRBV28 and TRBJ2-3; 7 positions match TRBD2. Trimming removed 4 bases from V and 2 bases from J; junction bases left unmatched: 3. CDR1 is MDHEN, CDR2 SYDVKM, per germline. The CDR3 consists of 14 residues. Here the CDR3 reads CASSSGGTTDTQYF. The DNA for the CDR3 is TGTGCCAGCAGTTCCGGGGGGACCACAGATACGCAGTATTTT.

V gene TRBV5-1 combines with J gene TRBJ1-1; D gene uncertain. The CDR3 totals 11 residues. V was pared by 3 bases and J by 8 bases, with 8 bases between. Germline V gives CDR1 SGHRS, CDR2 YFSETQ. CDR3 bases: TGCGCCAGCAGCTATGCAGAGGAAGCTTTCTTT. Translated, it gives CASSYAEEAFF.